The next 25 T cell receptor beta chains were all read from a single sample in a study of cytomegalovirus exposure and HLA in healthy donors (dated by TCRdb to 2015 to 2018). The protocol used for the library was the immunoSEQ multiplex PCR assay. For the multiplex PCR, a mixture combining 60 forward primers for TCR Vbeta segments and 13 reverse primers for TCR Jbeta segments was used. Here the immuneACCESS table is served through TCRdb, limited to in-frame sequences with V and J called. Missing clones are a known gap in these copies; in checked studies unresolved V genes cover under half, and the rest lacks a known reason. The sample data list 50,000 to 60,000 clones, and over 60% of these were observed just once. Of the sample, 2.5% to 3% is held by the ten largest clones. Sequencing was performed on PBMCs. Receptors originate from a middle-aged woman in good health and CMV-seropositive.

The chain has TRBV27 and TRBJ2-7; D is perhaps TRBD2 (5 bases). Germline CDR1 is MNHEY and CDR2 is SMNVEV (reference sequence). The CDR3 sequence is 13 residues long. The V end was cut by 4 bases, the J end by 4 bases, with 11 bases between. CDR3 sequence: CASSSGNSYEQYF. CDR3 bases: TGTGCCAGCAGTTCCGGGAACTCTTACGAGCAGTACTTC.

The chain combines TRBV13 with TRBJ2-1; 8 bases line up with TRBD2. CDR3 length equals 15 residues. The germline V gene has CDR1 PRHDT and CDR2 FYEKMQ (reference sequence). V gave up 4 bases and J gave up 4 bases; unmatched junction bases: 6. CDR3 loop: CASSSPGGGYNEQFF. CDR3 sequence (DNA): TGTGCCAGCAGCTCGCCGGGGGGGGGTTACAATGAGCAGTTCTTC. The full variable domain, rest sourced from reference TRBV13 and TRBJ2-1, is AAGVIQSPRHLIKEKRETATLKCYPIPRHDTVYWYQQGPGQDPQFLISFYEKMQSDKGSIPDRFSAQQFSDYHSELNMSSLELGDSALYFCASSSPGGGYNEQFFGPGTRLTVL.

The chain couples TRBV4-1 to TRBJ2-2; D is perhaps TRBD2 (6 bases). Between the trimmed V and J ends, which lost 1 base and 3 bases, there was a span of 9 bases. Per the germline V gene, CDR1 is MGHRA and CDR2 is YSYEKL. CDR3 length: 15 amino acids. CDR3 region: CASSQGGVYTGELFF. The CDR3 DNA reads TGCGCCAGCAGCCAAGGGGGGGTTTACACCGGGGAGCTGTTTTTT.

V is TRBV19 and J is TRBJ1-1, with D uncertain. This CDR3 has 16 residues. V lost 4 bases, J lost 5 bases, and 20 bases lay in between. CDR1 LNHDA and CDR2 SQIVND come from the germline V gene (reference sequence). The CDR3 is CASSSRRALIGTEAFF. DNA for the CDR3: TGTGCCAGTAGTAGTCGGAGGGCTTTAATAGGGACTGAAGCTTTCTTT.

The V gene is TRBV2, the J gene TRBJ2-7; 7 positions agree with TRBD1. Germline CDR1 and CDR2: SNHLY and FYNNEI. This CDR3 has 14 amino acids. After removal of 3 bases from V and 3 bases from J, the junction contained 5 bases not matched to a gene. CDR3 sequence reads: CASSDGDSLYEQYF. The DNA of the CDR3 is TGTGCCAGCAGTGATGGGGACAGTCTCTACGAGCAGTACTTC.

The chain is built from TRBV30 and TRBJ2-7; D uncertain. The CDR3 runs 12 residues. Trimming took off 2 bases at V and 7 bases at J, with 12 bases between the two ends. The germline V gene encodes CDR1 GTSNPN and CDR2 SVGIG (reference sequence). The CDR3 region has the DNA TGTGCCTGGAGTTTGTGGGCTGGGGAGCAGTACTTC. Protein product: CAWSLWAGEQYF.

In its sample, this clone was seen a few times. The rearrangement links TRBV21-1 to TRBJ1-2. TRBV21-1 is described as a pseudogene. The CDR3 length is 12 residues. The CDR3 protein is CARVPRGGGYTF. Written as DNA, the CDR3 is TGTGCCAGAGTCCCCCGGGGTGGCGGCTACACCTTC.

V gene TRBV5-1 combines with J gene TRBJ1-5, with 12 positions matching TRBD1. The CDR3 is 16 amino acids. The V segment lost 0 bases and the J segment 4 bases; nucleotides outside the gene matches: 2. Germline V lookup: CDR1 SGHRS, CDR2 YFSETQ. Here the CDR3 reads CASSLEGQGANQPQHF. CDR3 bases: TGCGCCAGCAGCTTGGAGGGACAGGGGGCGAATCAGCCCCAGCATTTT. Combining the CDR3 with reference TRBV5-1 and TRBJ1-5 gives the whole variable domain KAGVTQTPRYLIKTRGQQVTLSCSPISGHRSVSWYQQTPGQGLQFLFEYFSETQRNKGNFPGRFSGRQFSNSRSEMNVSTLELGDSALYLCASSLEGQGANQPQHFGDGTRLSIL.

The chain employs TRBV2 and TRBJ1-2; TRBD1 matches 8 bases. The junction had 7 bases not matched to a gene; V was cut back by 4 bases and J by 6 bases. CDR1 is SNHLY, CDR2 FYNNEI, per germline. This CDR3 comprises 14 residues. The CDR3 DNA reads TGTGCCAGCAGTGGGCCGACAGGGGAAGATGGCTACACCTTC. Protein product: CASSGPTGEDGYTF.

The rearrangement uses TRBV27 and TRBJ2-7, with D maybe TRBD2 (7 bases). The germline V and J ends were trimmed by 3 bases and 5 bases, with 14 bases remaining between them. Germline V gene data show CDR1 as MNHEY and CDR2 as SMNVEV (reference sequence). This CDR3 is 14 amino acids long. CDR3 nucleotides: TGTGCCAGCAGTTTCGGGGGGCAAGACAACGAGCAGTACTTC. Its protein is CASSFGGQDNEQYF.

The chain uses TRBV7-2 and TRBJ2-7; D perhaps matches TRBD1 (6 bases). The CDR3 sequence is 14 residues long. Per the germline V gene, CDR1 is SGHTA and CDR2 is FQGNSA. The V end lost 1 base, the J end lost 5 bases, and 12 bases lay between the germline ends. The CDR3 DNA reads as TGTGCCAGCAGCTTAGACCACAGGGCCCACGAGCAGTACTTC. Protein sequence: CASSLDHRAHEQYF.

Written as DNA, the CDR3 is TGCGCCAGCAGCTTGGCGGGTGCGATAGGCACTGAAGCTTTCTTT. Translating it yields CASSLAGAIGTEAFF. V and J are TRBV5-1 and TRBJ1-1, with no clear D. The CDR3 is 15 amino acids. The germline V and J ends were trimmed by 0 bases and 4 bases, with 13 bases remaining between them. Germline loops: CDR1 SGHRS, CDR2 YFSETQ.

The chain couples TRBV10-2 to TRBJ1-2, with TRBD1 identical over 7 bases. The V gene's germline CDR1 is WSHSY and CDR2 SAAADI. The V and J ends lost 0 bases and 6 bases, in that order; junction bases with no gene match: 10. The CDR3 spans 16 residues. This CDR3 reads CASSESVVPGGDGYTF. CDR3 in DNA: TGCGCCAGCAGTGAGTCCGTGGTCCCAGGGGGAGATGGCTACACCTTC.

The rearrangement links TRBV7-9 to TRBJ1-6; perhaps TRBD1 as D (6 bases). The CDR3 has 14 amino acids. CDR1 SEHNR and CDR2 FQNEAQ come from the germline V gene (reference sequence). Trimming took 5 bases from V and 7 from J, leaving 12 bases between them. DNA for the CDR3: TGTGCCAGCAGCCCGGACAGCAGCAATTCACCCCTCCACTTT. This encodes CASSPDSSNSPLHF.

The chain couples TRBV19 to TRBJ2-1, with a tentative D call TRBD2 (6 bases). V gave up 4 bases and J gave up 8 bases, with 9 bases separating them. Germline V lookup: CDR1 LNHDA, CDR2 SQIVND (reference sequence). The CDR3 loop spans 12 amino acids. Here the CDR3 DNA reads TGTGCCAGTAGTAGGAGGGATTATGAGCAGTTCTTC. Protein product: CASSRRDYEQFF.

Only a few counts were recorded for this clone. This CDR3 is CASSVYRGEQPQHF. In DNA form, the CDR3 reads TGTGCCAGTAGTGTTTACAGGGGTGAGCAGCCCCAGCATTTT. The V call is TRBV19, the J call TRBJ1-5, with TRBD1 matching over 7 bases. V lost 5 bases and J lost 7; bases outside the gene matches: 8. Germline V gives CDR1 LNHDA, CDR2 SQIVND (reference sequence). This CDR3 is 14 amino acids long.

The chain is built from TRBV6-1 and TRBJ2-1; TRBD1 is a possible D gene (6 bases). V was clipped by 5 bases and J by 7 bases, with 9 bases between them. The length of the CDR3 is 12 residues. The germline gives CDR1 MNHNS, CDR2 SASEGT. The CDR3 sequence: CASSPQGNEQFF. Here the CDR3 DNA reads TGTGCCAGCAGTCCTCAGGGGAATGAGCAGTTCTTC.

The chain uses TRBV28 and TRBJ2-5; D is undetermined. This CDR3 is 14 amino acids long. Germline CDR1 is MDHEN and CDR2 is SYDVKM. V lost 3 bases to trimming and J lost 8 bases, with 16 bases between them. The CDR3: CASSFGGQTATQYF. The DNA of the CDR3 is TGTGCCAGCAGTTTTGGTGGGCAGACGGCTACCCAGTACTTC.

V is TRBV6-5 and J is TRBJ1-1; D is ambiguous. CDR3 length: 14 amino acids. The ends were cut back, 2 bases at V and 1 base at J, with 8 bases in the middle. Germline V gene data show CDR1 as MNHEY and CDR2 as SVGAGI. In DNA, the CDR3 is TGTGCCAGCAGTTACGGTTCGGGGAACACTGAAGCTTTCTTT. It yields the protein CASSYGSGNTEAFF.

The chain joins TRBV30 to TRBJ1-2, with D hard to call. Between the trimmed V and J ends, which lost 5 bases and 6 bases, there was a span of 13 bases. Germline lookup yields CDR1 GTSNPN and CDR2 SVGIG (reference sequence). The CDR3 length is 12 residues. CDR3: CAWVFGKDGYTF. The CDR3 DNA follows: TGTGCCTGGGTCTTCGGGAAGGATGGCTACACCTTC.

This clone was seen only a few times. The genes are TRBV15 and TRBJ1-1, with D maybe TRBD1 (5 bases). Trimming shortened V by 1 base and J by 0 bases, and 9 bases separated the two germline ends. The CDR3 runs 15 residues. Looked up from germline, CDR1 is LNHNV and CDR2 is YYDKDF (reference sequence). The chain's CDR3 is CATSRAEGMNTEAFF. The DNA for the CDR3 is TGTGCCACCAGCAGAGCGGAGGGGATGAACACTGAAGCTTTCTTT.

The rearrangement links TRBV13 to TRBJ1-4; D is undetermined. Germline assignment: CDR1 PRHDT and CDR2 FYEKMQ (reference sequence). V lost 1 base and J 0 bases, leaving 6 bases between the germline ends. This CDR3 region has 15 residues. The chain's CDR3 is CASSLVPATNEKLFF. The CDR3 DNA is TGTGCCAGCAGCTTAGTTCCAGCAACTAATGAAAAACTGTTTTTT.

This clone was counted a few times. V usage is TRBV6-4 and J usage is TRBJ2-2; 7 nucleotides align to TRBD2. Germline CDR1 and CDR2: MRHNA and SNTAGT. There are 14 residues in the CDR3. Unmatched junction bases numbered 0, after V lost 2 bases and J lost 3 bases. The CDR3 coding sequence is TGTGCCAGCAGTGACGGACTAGACACCGGGGAGCTGTTTTTT. Translating gives CASSDGLDTGELFF.

This chain connects TRBV13 to TRBJ2-7; 9 nucleotides agree with TRBD1. The ends lost 3 bases at V and 4 bases at J; junction bases unmatched: 7. The CDR3 runs 15 residues. The germline V gene has CDR1 PRHDT and CDR2 FYEKMQ (reference sequence). The CDR3 is CASSFGTGRSYEQYF. The CDR3 bases are TGTGCCAGCAGCTTTGGGACAGGGCGTAGTTACGAGCAGTACTTC.

The chain carries TRBV30 and TRBJ1-1, with D perhaps TRBD1 (5 bases). There are 14 residues in the CDR3. With 3 bases removed from V and 8 bases from J, the gap between germline ends came to 19 bases. Germline V CDR1 and CDR2: GTSNPN, SVGIG (reference sequence). CDR3 loop: CAWSEVSAGGEAFF. The CDR3 nucleotides read TGTGCCTGGAGCGAGGTTTCTGCCGGGGGGGAAGCTTTCTTT.